This TCR beta chain was sequenced for a study of identical twins. Points from the study as a whole: Analyses of zero insertions could be partly confounded by invariant MAIT and iNKT cells.

This clonotype came up many times. The antigen is unknown. TCRdb reprocessed the 5' RACE reads with MiXCR, giving one entry per CDR3 protein. Here the sample spans hundreds of thousands of distinct CDR3 sequences, over 8.5% being singletons. This CDR3 is built from 17 residues. CDR1 is LGHNA, CDR2 YNFKEQ, per germline. Trimming cost V 2 bases and J 2 bases; bases outside gene matches: 10. The same sample was also studied in work on yellow fever vaccine responses in identical twins.

The J gene is TRBJ2-5, the V gene TRBV4-2; 8 bases agree with TRBD2. The sample taken for sequencing was PBMCs. The receptor was isolated from a woman between 18 and 29 years old in good health. The CDR3 nucleotides read TGTGCCAGCAGCCAACTAATAGCGGGAACTGCTCAAGAGACCCAGTACTTC. Its protein is CASSQLIAGTAQETQYF.